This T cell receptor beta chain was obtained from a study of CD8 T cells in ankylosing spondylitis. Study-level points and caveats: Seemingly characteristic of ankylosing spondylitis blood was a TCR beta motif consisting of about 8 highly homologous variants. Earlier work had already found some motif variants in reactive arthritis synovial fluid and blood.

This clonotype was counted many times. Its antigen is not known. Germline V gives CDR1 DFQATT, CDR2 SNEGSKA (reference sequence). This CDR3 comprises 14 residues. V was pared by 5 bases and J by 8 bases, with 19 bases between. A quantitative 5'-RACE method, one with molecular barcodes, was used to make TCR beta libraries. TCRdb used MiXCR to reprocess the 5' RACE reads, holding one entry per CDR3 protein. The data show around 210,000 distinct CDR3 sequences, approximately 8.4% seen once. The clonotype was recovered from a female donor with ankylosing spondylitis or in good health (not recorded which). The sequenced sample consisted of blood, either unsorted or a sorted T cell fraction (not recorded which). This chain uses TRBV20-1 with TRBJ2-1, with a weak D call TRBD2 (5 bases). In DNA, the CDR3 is TGCAGTGCTGGAGGCGGAAGACATGGCGATGAGCAGTTCTTC. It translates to CSAGGGRHGDEQFF.